What follows describes a single T cell receptor beta chain. Its antigen is currently unknown. The PCR employed 60 Vbeta primers together with 13 Jbeta primers. Some clones are missing from TCRdb's copy, which holds only in-frame ones; the method was immunoSEQ multiplex PCR. The table lists roughly 90,000 clones, 84% of them singletons. This entry is derived from a study of cytomegalovirus exposure and HLA in healthy donors. Study-wide results and caveats: The authors later linked a missense DCLRE1C variant to TCR beta V- and J-gene trimming. There were some public TCRs occurring in many donors, but most TCR sequences were rare.

The germline gives CDR1 SGHDN, CDR2 FVKESK. Deletions cut 0 bases from V and 2 bases from J, with 7 bases between. The CDR3 spans 14 residues. These donors counted as nominally healthy when sampled, but unrecorded immune exposures were likely. The sample comprised PBMCs. This rearrangement joins TRBV14 to TRBJ1-2; D may be TRBD1 (5 bases). The sequence was collected from a man aged 18 to 35 in good health and CMV-seronegative. The CDR3 DNA reads TGTGCCAGCAGCCAAGAGGGGGGGAACTATGGCTACACCTTC. Its protein product is CASSQEGGNYGYTF.